This TCR beta chain appears in the sequencing data of a study of vaccination and CD4 T cells after COVID-19. Study in general: For each participant, vaccination comprised two doses of either the BNT162b2 or the mRNA-1273 vaccine.

Cultured CD4+ T cell DNA underwent sequencing with the Oncomine TCR Beta short-read assay. TCRdb used MiXCR to reprocess the PCR reads, holding one entry per CDR3 protein. The sample has about 20,000 distinct CDR3 sequences; approximately 38% are singletons. The CDR3 loop spans 14 amino acids. Germline V lookup: CDR1 SGHTA, CDR2 FQGTGA. Deletions cut 2 bases from V and 1 base from J, with 7 bases between. As to time point: late sampling 161 to 241 days after vaccination in a few convalescent patients. The sample's treatment: roughly 11-day PBMC culture with coronavirus spike peptide pools or control peptides (ViraFEST assay). About this clonotype: Its target is not known.

The chain carries TRBV7-3 and TRBJ2-3, with a possible D match to TRBD1 (5 bases). The sequence came from a human donor who had recovered from COVID-19. The sequences come from CD4+ T cells from blood, cultured in vitro, collected about 7 months after SARS-CoV-2 vaccination. The CDR3: CASSLVGGTDTQYF. The DNA of the CDR3 is TGTGCCAGCAGCTTAGTAGGGGGCACAGATACGCAGTATTTT.